This section outlines one TCR beta chain sequence together with its context. The protocol was immunoSEQ multiplex PCR, while the TCRdb copy is restricted to in-frame clones and leaves out a portion. Among 50,000 to 65,000 clones listed, more than 85% were seen once. The data originate from a study of technical replicates of blood from a few donors. Germline CDR1 ENHRY, CDR2 SYGVKD. The CDR3 extends over 14 amino acids. Between the trimmed V and J ends, which lost 4 bases and 6 bases, there was a span of 13 bases. The chain couples TRBV10-3 to TRBJ1-5, with TRBD1 as a possible D gene (5 bases). Sequenced sample: PBMCs. The source of this sequence is a human donor in good health. Some clones in this sample may be carry-over from other donors' samples. The CDR3 is CAISGTWDSQPQHF. DNA of the CDR3: TGTGCCATCAGTGGGACATGGGATTCTCAGCCCCAGCATTTT.